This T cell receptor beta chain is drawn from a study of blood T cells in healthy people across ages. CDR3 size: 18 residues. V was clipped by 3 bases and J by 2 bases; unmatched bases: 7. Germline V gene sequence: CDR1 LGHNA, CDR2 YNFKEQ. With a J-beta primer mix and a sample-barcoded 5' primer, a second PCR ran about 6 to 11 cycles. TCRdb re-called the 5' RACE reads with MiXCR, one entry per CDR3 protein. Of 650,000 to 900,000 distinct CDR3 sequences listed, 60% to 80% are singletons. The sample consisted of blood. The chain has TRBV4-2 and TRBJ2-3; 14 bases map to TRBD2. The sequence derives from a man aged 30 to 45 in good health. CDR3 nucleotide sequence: TGTGCCAGCAGCCAGCAGGGACTAGCGGGGGCTACCACAGATACGCAGTATTTT. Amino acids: CASSQQGLAGATTDTQYF.